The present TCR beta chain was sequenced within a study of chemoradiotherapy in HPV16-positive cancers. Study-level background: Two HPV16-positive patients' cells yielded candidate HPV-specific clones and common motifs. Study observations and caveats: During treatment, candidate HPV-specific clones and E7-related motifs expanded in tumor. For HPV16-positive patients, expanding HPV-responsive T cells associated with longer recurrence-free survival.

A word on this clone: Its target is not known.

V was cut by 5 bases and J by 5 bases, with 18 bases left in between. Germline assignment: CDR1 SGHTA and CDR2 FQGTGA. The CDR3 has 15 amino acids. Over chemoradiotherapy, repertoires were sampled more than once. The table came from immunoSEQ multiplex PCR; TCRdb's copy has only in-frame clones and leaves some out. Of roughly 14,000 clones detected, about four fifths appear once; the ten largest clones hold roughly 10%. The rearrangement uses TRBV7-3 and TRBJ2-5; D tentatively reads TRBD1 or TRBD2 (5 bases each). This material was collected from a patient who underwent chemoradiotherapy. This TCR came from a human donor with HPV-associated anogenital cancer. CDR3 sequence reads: CASSAGLGPAETQYF. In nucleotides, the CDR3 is TGTGCCAGCAGCGCCGGACTGGGACCTGCGGAGACCCAGTACTTC.